This T cell receptor beta chain was captured by sequencing in a study of technical replicates of blood from a handful of donors. The table came from immunoSEQ multiplex PCR; TCRdb's copy has only in-frame clones and leaves some out. The sample consists of around 69,000 clones, around 97% of them appearing once. This clone was seen a single time. CDR1 is SGHRS, CDR2 YFSETQ, per germline. V was pared by 0 bases and J by 0 bases, with 7 bases between. CDR3 size: 15 residues. The origin of this receptor is a human donor in good health. Specimen: T cells isolated from PBMCs. The V and J genes are TRBV5-1 and TRBJ2-1; a possible D gene is TRBD1 (5 bases). CDR3 coding DNA: TGCGCCAGCAGCTTGGGACAGAGCTCCTACAATGAGCAGTTCTTC. Its translation: CASSLGQSSYNEQFF.